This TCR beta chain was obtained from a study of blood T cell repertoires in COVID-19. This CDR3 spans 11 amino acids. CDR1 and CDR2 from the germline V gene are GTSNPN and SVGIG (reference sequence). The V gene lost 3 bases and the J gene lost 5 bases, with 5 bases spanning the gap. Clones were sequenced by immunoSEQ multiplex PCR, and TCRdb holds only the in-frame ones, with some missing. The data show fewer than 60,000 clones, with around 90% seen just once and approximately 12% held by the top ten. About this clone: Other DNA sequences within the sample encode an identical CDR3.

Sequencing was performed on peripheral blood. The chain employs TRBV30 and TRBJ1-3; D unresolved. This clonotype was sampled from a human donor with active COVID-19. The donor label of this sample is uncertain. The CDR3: CAWSDRNTIYF. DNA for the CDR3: TGTGCCTGGAGCGACAGAAACACCATATATTTT.